These 23 T cell receptor beta chains share one sample of origin, sequenced in a study of PD-L1 blockade in urothelial cancer. Sequencing was performed with immunoSEQ multiplex PCR; in TCRdb, only in-frame clones are kept and a portion is missing. The data show 85,000 to 90,000 clones, more than 75% seen once. The time point here: pretreatment peripheral blood. The material was PBMCs, obtained around atezolizumab (anti-PD-L1) treatment. The receptors originated from a man aged 55 to 70 with urothelial cancer.

This clone was detected a few times. V is TRBV14 and J is TRBJ1-2, with D perhaps matching TRBD1 (5 bases). The CDR3 totals 15 residues. The germline CDR1 and CDR2 sequences are SGHDN and FVKESK. Trimming cost V 0 bases and J 3 bases, with 11 bases left between them. This CDR3 is CASSQDRSGDYGYTF. The CDR3 bases are TGTGCCAGCAGCCAAGATCGTTCGGGGGACTATGGCTACACCTTC.

The chain joins TRBV28 to TRBJ2-7; 9 nucleotides align to TRBD1. CDR3 size: 15 residues. V lost 5 bases to trimming and J lost 3 bases; unmatched junction nucleotides: 8. The germline V gene has CDR1 MDHEN and CDR2 SYDVKM. Here the CDR3 DNA reads TGTGCCAGCAGTCCACCTCGGACAGGGGTCTACGAGCAGTACTTC. Its protein product is CASSPPRTGVYEQYF.

This chain joins TRBV6-5 and TRBJ2-5; D gene uncertain. Between the trimmed V and J ends, which lost 7 bases and 5 bases, there was a span of 8 bases. CDR1 and CDR2 from the germline V gene are MNHEY and SVGAGI. The CDR3 has 11 amino acids. CDR3 in amino acids: CASMSPETQYF. For the CDR3, the DNA is TGTGCCAGCATGAGCCCGGAGACCCAGTACTTC.

Judged by abundance, this clone is medium-sized (0.01 to 0.1%). CDR3 sequence (DNA): TGTGCCAGCAGCCCCGTGGGGGGTTTCGGCATTCAGTACTTC. Residues: CASSPVGGFGIQYF. The chain has TRBV2 and TRBJ2-4, with D possibly being TRBD2 (6 bases). Germline CDR1 reads SNHLY; CDR2 reads FYNNEI. The V and J ends lost 6 bases and 9 bases respectively, with 18 bases between them. The CDR3 loop spans 14 amino acids. The full variable domain, its missing parts supplied by reference TRBV2 and TRBJ2-4, is EPEVTQTPSHQVTQMGQEVILRCVPISNHLYFYWYRQILGQKVEFLVSFYNNEISEKSEIFDDQFSVERPDGSNFTLKIRSTKLEDSAMYFCASSPVGGFGIQYFGAGTRLSVL.

The rearrangement uses TRBV6-5 and TRBJ2-7, with D tentatively TRBD1 (6 bases). Germline V gives CDR1 MNHEY, CDR2 SVGAGI. Trimming pared 6 bases from V and 3 bases from J, leaving 12 bases between. This CDR3 contains 13 residues. The CDR3 sequence: CASRGDTNYEQYF. CDR3 nucleotides: TGTGCCAGCAGAGGGGACACCAACTACGAGCAGTACTTC.

The rearrangement joins TRBV7-9 to TRBJ1-5; the D is unclear. V dropped 1 base and J dropped 4 bases, with 5 bases sitting between them. Germline CDR1 is SEHNR and CDR2 is FQNEAQ (reference sequence). The CDR3 extends over 13 amino acids. The CDR3 spells CASSLETNQPQHF. Written as DNA, the CDR3 is TGTGCCAGCAGCTTAGAGACTAATCAGCCCCAGCATTTT.

The V and J genes are TRBV10-3 and TRBJ2-1; D gene ambiguous. Germline CDR1 is ENHRY and CDR2 is SYGVKD. There are 13 residues in the CDR3. V lost 10 bases and J lost 0, with 10 bases in between. The CDR3 reads CATSASSYNEQFF. The CDR3 region has the DNA TGTGCCACTTCCGCGAGCTCCTACAATGAGCAGTTCTTC.

V and J are TRBV6-5 and TRBJ2-2; D might be TRBD2 (5 bases). The CDR3 extends over 13 amino acids. V gave up 5 bases and J gave up 3 bases, with 7 bases separating them. Looked up from germline, CDR1 is MNHEY and CDR2 is SVGAGI. The CDR3 region is CASSRADTGELFF. As DNA, the CDR3 is TGTGCCAGCAGTCGAGCGGACACCGGGGAGCTGTTTTTT.

This clone showed up just once. V gene TRBV19 combines with J gene TRBJ2-5, with TRBD1 matching 9 bases. J gave up 5 bases and V 7 bases, and 8 bases lay outside the gene matches. This CDR3 contains 14 residues. CDR1 LNHDA and CDR2 SQIVND come from the germline V gene (reference sequence). For the CDR3, the DNA is TGTGCCAGTACCTTAACAGGGGGCGTGGAGACCCAGTACTTC. Its protein is CASTLTGGVETQYF.

This rearrangement joins TRBV27 to TRBJ2-7; D may be TRBD2 (6 bases). There are 17 residues in the CDR3. CDR1 and CDR2 (germline): MNHEY, SMNVEV (reference sequence). V was trimmed by 6 bases and J by 0 bases, leaving 21 bases between them. Here the CDR3 DNA reads TGTGCCAGCAGCCCTGTGGGGGGAAATGACGACTCCTACGAGCAGTACTTC. Translated: CASSPVGGNDDSYEQYF.

The rearrangement links TRBV29-1 to TRBJ2-5; TRBD1 matches at 10 bases. Germline V gene sequence: CDR1 SQVTM, CDR2 ANQGSEA. Germline trimming cut 4 bases from V and 5 bases from J; bases unmatched to any gene: 7. The CDR3 has 14 amino acids. The DNA for the CDR3 is TGCAGCGTTGGGACAGGGGGTGTCCGCGAGACCCAGTACTTC. As protein: CSVGTGGVRETQYF.

The chain's CDR3 is CASSLPGGTNTGELFF. In nucleotides, the CDR3 is TGTGCCAGCAGCTTACCAGGGGGAACGAACACCGGGGAGCTGTTTTTT. This rearrangement joins TRBV7-3 to TRBJ2-2; 7 bases align to TRBD1. The V segment lost 2 bases and the J segment 0 bases; nucleotides outside the gene matches: 3. The V gene's germline CDR1 is SGHTA and CDR2 FQGTGA. The CDR3 totals 16 residues.

A few counts support this clone. The chain recombines TRBV9 with TRBJ1-5; D is perhaps TRBD1 (6 bases). The germline V gene encodes CDR1 SGDLS and CDR2 YYNGEE. Trimming left V 3 bases short and J 7 bases short, with 14 bases between. The CDR3 length is 14 residues. CDR3 protein: CASSAGEGTQPQHF. The CDR3 DNA reads TGTGCCAGCAGCGCCGGGGAGGGGACACAGCCCCAGCATTTT.

The V and J genes are TRBV6-6 and TRBJ2-1; TRBD2 is a possible D gene (6 bases). Germline CDR1 and CDR2: MNHNY and SVGAGI (reference sequence). The CDR3 has 15 amino acids. V lost 5 bases and J 0 bases, leaving 11 bases between the germline ends. The CDR3 here is CASSSGRLSYNEQFF. In DNA, the CDR3 is TGTGCCAGCAGTAGCGGGCGTCTCTCCTACAATGAGCAGTTCTTC.

The V call is TRBV28, the J call TRBJ1-2, with D possibly matching TRBD1 (6 bases). CDR1 is MDHEN and CDR2 is SYDVKM in the germline V gene. The CDR3 is made up of 16 amino acids. The germline V and J ends were trimmed by 2 bases and 7 bases, with 20 bases remaining between them. The DNA for the CDR3 is TGTGCCAGCAGTTTAGAGTCGGTAGGGGGATCTATTGGCTACACCTTC. The encoded protein is CASSLESVGGSIGYTF.

V gene TRBV25-1 combines with J gene TRBJ2-1; possibly TRBD2 for D (7 bases). CDR3 size: 13 residues. Germline lookup yields CDR1 MGHDK and CDR2 SYGVNS. Trimming removed 8 bases from V and 4 bases from J, with 12 bases in between. CDR3 region: CASSRGRYNEQFF. DNA for the CDR3: TGTGCCAGCTCGCGGGGGCGATACAATGAGCAGTTCTTC.

This chain links TRBV4-1 with TRBJ1-1; the D gene is possibly TRBD1 (6 bases). CDR3 length: 18 amino acids. V lost 0 bases and J 2 bases, leaving 19 bases between the germline ends. CDR1 and CDR2 (germline): MGHRA, YSYEKL. The CDR3 loop reads CASSQDRRRGAGNTEAFF. CDR3 bases: TGCGCCAGCAGCCAAGATCGCAGGCGGGGGGCAGGAAACACTGAAGCTTTCTTT.

The rearrangement links TRBV19 to TRBJ1-1; weak D call: TRBD1 (6 bases). V dropped 5 bases and J dropped 0 bases, with 19 bases sitting between them. The CDR3 has 17 residues. Germline CDR1 and CDR2: LNHDA and SQIVND (reference sequence). CDR3 region: CASSSPLQGWLNTEAFF. For the CDR3, the DNA is TGTGCCAGTAGTTCCCCCCTACAGGGTTGGCTGAACACTGAAGCTTTCTTT.

This clone was seen only once. V and J are TRBV5-1 and TRBJ2-5; D perhaps matches TRBD2 (6 bases). Trimming shortened V by 3 bases and J by 3 bases, and 15 bases separated the two germline ends. Germline CDR1 and CDR2: SGHRS and YFSETQ. This CDR3 region has 15 residues. CDR3 amino acids: CASSWSGEAKETQYF. DNA of the CDR3: TGCGCCAGCAGCTGGTCGGGGGAGGCCAAAGAGACCCAGTACTTC.

This clone has just a few counts. The chain recombines TRBV6-5 with TRBJ1-4; a weak D match, TRBD1 (5 bases). The germline V and J ends were trimmed by 4 bases and 8 bases, with 14 bases remaining between them. This CDR3 has 14 residues. Germline V gives CDR1 MNHEY, CDR2 SVGAGI. The CDR3 loop reads CASSWARRGEKLFF. CDR3 DNA: TGTGCCAGCAGTTGGGCCCGAAGGGGCGAAAAACTGTTTTTT.

The V call is TRBV6-6, the J call TRBJ2-7; tentatively, D is TRBD2 (5 bases). This CDR3 has 11 amino acids. V was shortened by 10 bases and J by 6 bases, with 13 bases between the two germline ends. The germline gives CDR1 MNHNY, CDR2 SVGAGI (reference sequence). CDR3 sequence reads: CATSGWAEQYF. CDR3 sequence (DNA): TGTGCCACCTCGGGATGGGCCGAGCAGTACTTC.

The V and J genes are TRBV30 and TRBJ1-5; D is ambiguous. Germline V CDR1 and CDR2: GTSNPN, SVGIG (reference sequence). The CDR3 spans 15 residues. The V gene lost 2 bases and the J gene lost 0 bases, with 11 bases spanning the gap. This chain's CDR3 is CAWSSRGYSNQPQHF. The CDR3 region has the DNA TGTGCCTGGAGTTCCCGGGGTTATAGCAATCAGCCCCAGCATTTT.

J is TRBJ2-7 and V is TRBV28; 9 positions match TRBD1. Germline values: CDR1 MDHEN, CDR2 SYDVKM. The CDR3 has 13 amino acids. The trim removed 10 bases at V and 6 bases at J, leaving 10 bases unmatched. The CDR3 region has the DNA TGTGCCACGACCCGGGACAGGGTTGGCGAGCAGTACTTC. This encodes CATTRDRVGEQYF. Filled out from reference TRBV28 and TRBJ2-7, the complete variable domain reads DVKVTQSSRYLVKRTGEKVFLECVQDMDHENMFWYRQDPGLGLRLIYFSYDVKMKEKGDIPEGYSVSREKKERFSLILESASTNQTSMYLCATTRDRVGEQYFGPGTRLTVT.